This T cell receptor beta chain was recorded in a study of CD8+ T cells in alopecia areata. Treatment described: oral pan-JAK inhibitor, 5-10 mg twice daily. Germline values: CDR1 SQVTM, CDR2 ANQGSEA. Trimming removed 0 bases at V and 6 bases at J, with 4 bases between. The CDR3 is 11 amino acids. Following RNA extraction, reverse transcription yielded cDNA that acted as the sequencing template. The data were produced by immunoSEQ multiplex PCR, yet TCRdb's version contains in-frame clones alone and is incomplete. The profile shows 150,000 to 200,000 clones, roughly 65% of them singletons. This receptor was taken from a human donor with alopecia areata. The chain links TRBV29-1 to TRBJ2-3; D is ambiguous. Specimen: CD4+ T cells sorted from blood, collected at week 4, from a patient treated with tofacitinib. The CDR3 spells CSVEEPDTQYF. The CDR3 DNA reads TGCAGCGTTGAAGAACCGGATACGCAGTATTTT.